This T cell receptor (beta chain) was captured in a study of blood T cell repertoires in COVID-19. Study context: Sources were T cells, B-cell-depleted T cells, or PBMCs; the material itself was cDNA or gDNA.

Assay: immunoSEQ multiplex PCR; the TCRdb copy retains only in-frame clones and omits some. This table holds 250,000 or so clones, roughly nine tenths found once. CDR3 length equals 13 residues. Germline V CDR1 and CDR2: MNHNY, SVGAGI (reference sequence). V dropped 6 bases and J dropped 2 bases, with 10 bases sitting between them. The clonotype originates from a man between 60 and 75 years old with acute or convalescent COVID-19. The V gene is TRBV6-6, the J gene TRBJ1-2; no reliable D call. The source material was peripheral blood. The CDR3 loop reads CASSFGGNYGYTF. In nucleotides, the CDR3 is TGTGCCAGCAGCTTCGGAGGGAACTATGGCTACACCTTC.